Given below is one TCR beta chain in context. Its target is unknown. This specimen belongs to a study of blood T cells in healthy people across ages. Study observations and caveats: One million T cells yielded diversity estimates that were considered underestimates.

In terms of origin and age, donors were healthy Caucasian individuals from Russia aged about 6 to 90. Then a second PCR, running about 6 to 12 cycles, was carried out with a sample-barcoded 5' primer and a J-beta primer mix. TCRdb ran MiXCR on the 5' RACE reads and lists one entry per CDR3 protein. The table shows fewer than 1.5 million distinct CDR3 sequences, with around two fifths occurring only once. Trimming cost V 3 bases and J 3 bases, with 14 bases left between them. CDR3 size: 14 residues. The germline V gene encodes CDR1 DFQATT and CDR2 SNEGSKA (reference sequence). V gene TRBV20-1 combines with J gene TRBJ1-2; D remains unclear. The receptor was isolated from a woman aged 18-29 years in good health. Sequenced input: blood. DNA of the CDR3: TGCAGTGCTAGGAAAGGAGGGAAAGACTATGGCTACACCTTC. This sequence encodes CSARKGGKDYGYTF.